This TCR beta chain was recovered during a study of OX40 agonist ivuxolimab in advanced cancers. The CDR3 sequence is 15 residues long. Between the trimmed V and J ends, which lost 0 bases and 3 bases, there was a span of 12 bases. Germline CDR1 and CDR2: SGDLS and YYNGEE. Sequencing was performed with immunoSEQ multiplex PCR; in TCRdb, only in-frame clones are kept and a portion is missing. This table has approximately 130,000 clones, roughly 91% appearing once. V usage is TRBV9 and J usage is TRBJ1-1, with a possible D match to TRBD1 (6 bases). Sample: CD4+ or CD8+ T cells sorted from blood, taken in a trial of the OX40 agonist ivuxolimab. The sequence derives from an adult with an advanced solid tumor such as melanoma, head and neck, liver or kidney cancer. The CDR3 spells CASSVESRGYTEAFF. The CDR3 DNA sequence: TGTGCCAGCAGCGTAGAGTCCAGGGGCTACACTGAAGCTTTCTTT.